A single sample gave rise to the 11 T cell receptor beta chains below, sequenced in a study of PD-1 blockade in classical Hodgkin lymphoma. Described time point: cycle 4 day 1 (C4D1), after five to seven weeks of nivolumab. All the patients suffered relapse after autologous stem cell transplantation, and brentuximab vedotin exposure differed. Magnetic negative selection purified CD4+ T cells from thawed PBMCs. TCRdb's copy holds only in-frame clones and misses some; the assay was immunoSEQ multiplex PCR. The profile shows around 28,000 clones, 70% to 90% of them singletons. Sequencing used CD4+ T cells from blood, obtained before the fourth cycle of nivolumab. These receptors were obtained from a human donor with classical Hodgkin lymphoma.

The rearrangement uses TRBV19 and TRBJ1-2; D unclear. CDR3 length equals 17 residues. V gave up 4 bases and J gave up 5 bases, with 23 bases separating them. CDR1 LNHDA and CDR2 SQIVND come from the germline V gene (reference sequence). The CDR3 bases are TGTGCCAGTAGTACAGACGCTTTTAGTGCCCAAGGATATGGCTACACCTTC. This codes for CASSTDAFSAQGYGYTF.

This clone has more than one count but fewer than ten. The chain has TRBV4-1 and TRBJ1-1, with 7 bases matching TRBD1. The CDR3 spans 14 residues. V shed 5 bases, J shed 4 bases, and the junction held 7 bases outside the gene matches. Germline V gives CDR1 MGHRA, CDR2 YSYEKL. The chain's CDR3 is CASSLYRGATEAFF. The CDR3 bases are TGCGCCAGCAGCTTGTACAGGGGAGCCACTGAAGCTTTCTTT.

J is TRBJ2-1 and V is TRBV27, with 12 nucleotides matching TRBD2. V dropped 3 bases and J dropped 10; count of bases not matched to a gene: 7. The CDR3 sequence is 15 residues long. Germline CDR1 reads MNHEY; CDR2 reads SMNVEV (reference sequence). CDR3 protein: CASSFRLAGAPEQFF. DNA of the CDR3: TGTGCCAGCAGTTTTCGACTAGCGGGAGCCCCCGAGCAGTTCTTC.

The chain uses TRBV5-1 and TRBJ1-5; D is possibly TRBD1 (5 bases). Looked up from germline, CDR1 is SGHRS and CDR2 is YFSETQ. The CDR3 covers 14 residues. V was pared by 4 bases and J by 2 bases, with 10 bases between. This CDR3 reads CASSLGGGNQPQHF. In DNA form, the CDR3 reads TGCGCCAGCAGCCTGGGGGGGGGCAATCAGCCCCAGCATTTT.

V is TRBV2 and J is TRBJ2-1; no clear D. V was cut by 10 bases and J by 0 bases, with 10 bases left in between. Germline V gene sequence: CDR1 SNHLY, CDR2 FYNNEI. This CDR3 spans 13 amino acids. In DNA form, the CDR3 reads TGTGCCAACCAGAAGGACTCCTACAATGAGCAGTTCTTC. It is translated as CANQKDSYNEQFF.

The CDR3 nucleotides read TGCGCCAGCAGCCCCGGACAGCCGGGCCTCTACAATGAGCAGTTCTTC. Amino acids: CASSPGQPGLYNEQFF. This chain joins TRBV5-1 and TRBJ2-1; TRBD1 might be the D (6 bases). Trimming left V 4 bases short and J 3 bases short, with 17 bases between. The CDR3 is 16 amino acids. The germline CDR1 and CDR2 sequences are SGHRS and YFSETQ.

This clone showed up just once. This chain joins TRBV5-1 and TRBJ1-5; D may be TRBD1 (5 bases). Per germline, CDR1 SGHRS and CDR2 YFSETQ. This CDR3 has 15 residues. V gave up 1 base and J gave up 3 bases, with 11 bases separating them. The CDR3 loop is CASSLLGALNQPQHF. The CDR3 DNA reads TGCGCCAGCAGCTTGTTAGGGGCTCTCAATCAGCCCCAGCATTTT. The variable domain in full, with the rest retrieved from reference TRBV5-1 and TRBJ1-5, is KAGVTQTPRYLIKTRGQQVTLSCSPISGHRSVSWYQQTPGQGLQFLFEYFSETQRNKGNFPGRFSGRQFSNSRSEMNVSTLELGDSALYLCASSLLGALNQPQHFGDGTRLSIL.

The chain recombines TRBV7-2 with TRBJ2-7; D is unclear. With 0 bases removed from V and 1 base from J, the gap between germline ends came to 10 bases. The CDR3 covers 15 residues. In germline, CDR1 is SGHTA, CDR2 FQGNSA. CDR3 DNA: TGTGCCAGCAGCTTAGCGTTAAGGCAATCCTACGAGCAGTACTTC. It codes for CASSLALRQSYEQYF.

This clone was picked up a small number of times. The chain is built from TRBV25-1 and TRBJ2-5; D is uncertain. V lost 1 base, J lost 5 bases, and 8 bases lay in between. The germline CDR1 and CDR2 sequences are MGHDK and SYGVNS. The CDR3 sequence is 13 residues long. For the CDR3, the DNA is TGTGCCAGCAGTGAATCCGGCACCGAGACCCAGTACTTC. Translation: CASSESGTETQYF.

This chain uses TRBV5-4 with TRBJ2-1; D remains unclear. Trimming shortened V by 2 bases and J by 6 bases, and 9 bases separated the two germline ends. The CDR3 loop spans 13 amino acids. From germline, CDR1 is SGHNT and CDR2 YYREEE (reference sequence). The CDR3 coding sequence is TGTGCCAGCAGCTTAGCCGGTAGCAATGAGCAGTTCTTC. Encoded protein: CASSLAGSNEQFF.

This clone was seen once. V gene TRBV5-4 combines with J gene TRBJ2-3, with TRBD2 matching 8 bases. From germline, CDR1 is SGHNT and CDR2 YYREEE (reference sequence). CDR3 length: 16 residues. V was pared by 0 bases and J by 3 bases, with 6 bases of the junction left unmatched. CDR3 coding DNA: TGTGCCAGCAGCTTGGGAGCGGGAGAGGGTACAGATACGCAGTATTTT. It encodes CASSLGAGEGTDTQYF.